This T cell receptor (beta chain) came from a study of CD8+CD57+ T cells in acquired aplastic anemia. The table lists this clonotype with a count of one. One junction end does not reproduce the germline sequence, and a read error may be involved. It was genomic DNA that served as the template for profiling TCR beta VDJ and CDR3. TCRdb ran MiXCR on the reads and lists one entry per CDR3 protein. The table includes about 190,000 distinct CDR3 sequences, approximately 49% detected once. Germline CDR1 SGDLS, CDR2 YYNGEE. This CDR3 has 14 amino acids. The J gene is TRBJ2-5, the V gene TRBV9, with 8 bases identical to TRBD2. The receptor was derived from a human donor in good health, serving as a control. The sequenced material came from sorted CD4+, CD8+, or CD8+CD57+ T cells (not recorded which) from PBMCs. CDR3 nucleotide sequence: TGTGCCTGCAGCTCGGGACTAGGAGGAGAGACCCAGTACTTC. Translated: CACSSGLGGETQYF.